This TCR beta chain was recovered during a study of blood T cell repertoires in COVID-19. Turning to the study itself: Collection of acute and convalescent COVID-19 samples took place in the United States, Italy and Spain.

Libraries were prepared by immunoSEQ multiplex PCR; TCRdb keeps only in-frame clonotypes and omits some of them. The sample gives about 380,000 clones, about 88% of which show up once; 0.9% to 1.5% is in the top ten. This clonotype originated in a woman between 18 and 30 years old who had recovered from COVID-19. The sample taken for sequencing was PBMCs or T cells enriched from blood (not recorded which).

As DNA, the CDR3 is TGTGCCATCAGTGAAGAGGGATTCAACTATGGCTACACCTTC. Translating it yields CAISEEGFNYGYTF. The V and J genes are TRBV10-3 and TRBJ1-2; D gene ambiguous. The CDR3 is made up of 14 amino acids. Germline values: CDR1 ENHRY, CDR2 SYGVKD. Trimming pared 3 bases from V and 2 bases from J, leaving 10 bases between.